Following are 27 T cell receptor beta chains from one sample sequenced in a study of identical twins. TCRdb analysed the 5' RACE reads with MiXCR anew, one entry per CDR3 protein. Of 200,000 to 300,000 distinct CDR3 sequences listed, approximately 12% are singletons. The sample also formed part of further work on yellow fever vaccine responses in identical twins.

Sequenced material: memory (CD45RO+) T cells sorted from blood. The receptors stem from a woman aged 18-30 years in good health.

This clonotype was counted at least ten times. V and J are TRBV9 and TRBJ2-1, with 7 bases identical to TRBD2. CDR3 length: 20 amino acids. The J segment lost 5 bases and the V segment lost 1 base, leaving 21 bases of the junction unmatched. Germline V gene lookup returns CDR1 SGDLS and CDR2 YYNGEE. The CDR3 DNA sequence: TGTGCCAGCAGCGTAACTTTAGTGGGGTCTTCGGGGGGAACAAACAATGAGCAGTTCTTC. As protein: CASSVTLVGSSGGTNNEQFF.

This clonotype was detected ten times or more. The chain uses TRBV7-2 and TRBJ2-3; no clear D gene. Per germline, CDR1 SGHTA and CDR2 FQGNSA. The CDR3 runs to 18 residues. V lost 0 bases to trimming and J lost 0 bases, with 16 bases between them. This chain's CDR3 is CASSLATAGRPSTDTQYF. The CDR3 coding sequence is TGTGCCAGCAGCTTAGCCACAGCAGGCCGCCCAAGCACAGATACGCAGTATTTT. The complete variable domain, with remaining parts taken from reference TRBV7-2 and TRBJ2-3, reads GAGVSQSPSNKVTEKGKDVELRCDPISGHTALYWYRQSLGQGLEFLIYFQGNSAPDKSGLPSDRFSAERTGGSVSTLTIQRTQQEDSAVYLCASSLATAGRPSTDTQYFGPGTRLTVL.

This clonotype was seen repeatedly, ten times or more. This chain links TRBV3-1 with TRBJ1-4; D not certain. Trimming removed 1 base at V and 7 bases at J, with 1 base between. Per the germline V gene, CDR1 is LGHDT and CDR2 is YNNKEL (reference sequence). The CDR3 is 11 residues long. The CDR3 here is CASSQGEKLFF. The CDR3 bases are TGTGCCAGCAGCCAAGGTGAAAAACTGTTTTTT.

The chain couples TRBV5-1 to TRBJ1-1; unclear D gene. V lost 2 bases to trimming and J lost 6 bases, with 8 bases between them. Per the germline V gene, CDR1 is SGHRS and CDR2 is YFSETQ. This CDR3 spans 12 amino acids. The CDR3 bases are TGCGCCAGCAGCTTAGACGGACCTGAAGCTTTCTTT. It specifies CASSLDGPEAFF.

This clonotype was observed many times. This chain uses TRBV18 with TRBJ2-1, with 8 positions matching TRBD1. The J segment lost 5 bases and the V segment lost 7 bases, leaving 4 bases of the junction unmatched. CDR1 is KGHSH, CDR2 LQKENI, per germline. The CDR3 length is 13 residues. The CDR3 DNA is TGTGCCAGCTACGGACAGGGCGACAATGAGCAGTTCTTC. This translates into CASYGQGDNEQFF.

This clonotype turned up a few times. The V and J genes are TRBV28 and TRBJ2-3, with TRBD1 as a possible D gene (6 bases). Trimming pared 8 bases from V and 4 bases from J, leaving 13 bases between. The CDR3 is 13 amino acids. From germline, CDR1 is MDHEN and CDR2 SYDVKM. The CDR3 sequence: CASQNRDADTQYF. The DNA of the CDR3 is TGTGCCAGCCAAAACAGGGACGCAGATACGCAGTATTTT.

In its sample, this clonotype was seen many times. The rearrangement joins TRBV27 to TRBJ2-7, with 8 nucleotides matching TRBD2. J gave up 2 bases and V 10 bases, and 7 bases lay outside the gene matches. Germline values: CDR1 MNHEY, CDR2 SMNVEV (reference sequence). The CDR3 contains 13 residues. DNA of the CDR3: TGTGCCACCACAGGGCGGGAGGCCTACGAGCAGTACTTC. Translated: CATTGREAYEQYF.

CDR3 residues: CATSRDAVGIQYF. In nucleotides, the CDR3 is TGTGCCACCAGCAGAGATGCCGTGGGGATTCAGTACTTC. This chain connects TRBV15 to TRBJ2-4; no definite D call. The CDR3 has 13 amino acids. Germline V gives CDR1 LNHNV, CDR2 YYDKDF (reference sequence). V lost 0 bases to trimming and J lost 10 bases, with 10 bases between them. The complete variable domain, with remaining parts taken from reference TRBV15 and TRBJ2-4, reads DAMVIQNPRYQVTQFGKPVTLSCSQTLNHNVMYWYQQKSSQAPKLLFHYYDKDFNNEADTPDNFQSRRPNTSFCFLDIRSPGLGDTAMYLCATSRDAVGIQYFGAGTRLSVL.

A few counts support this clonotype. The chain joins TRBV20-1 to TRBJ2-3; 8 bases line up with TRBD2. CDR3 size: 15 residues. Trimming at V came to 8 bases and at J to 2 bases, leaving 12 bases not matched to a gene. Germline V lookup: CDR1 DFQATT, CDR2 SNEGSKA (reference sequence). The CDR3 bases are TGCAGTTTCCGACGAGCGGGGGAGATCACAGATACGCAGTATTTT. This gives the protein CSFRRAGEITDTQYF.

The chain combines TRBV7-9 with TRBJ2-7; tentative D call: TRBD2 (6 bases). V shed 1 base and J shed 3 bases, with 13 bases lying between them. CDR3 length: 15 residues. The germline V gene has CDR1 SEHNR and CDR2 FQNEAQ (reference sequence). CDR3 protein: CASSLDHRGNYEQYF. The CDR3 DNA is TGTGCCAGCAGCTTAGATCATCGGGGGAACTACGAGCAGTACTTC. Together with reference TRBV7-9 and TRBJ2-7, the CDR3 gives the full variable domain: DTGVSQNPRHKITKRGQNVTFRCDPISEHNRLYWYRQTLGQGPEFLTYFQNEAQLEKSRLLSDRFSAERPKGSFSTLEIQRTEQGDSAMYLCASSLDHRGNYEQYFGPGTRLTVT.

This clonotype was recorded a few times. The J gene is TRBJ1-5, the V gene TRBV7-2; possible D gene TRBD1, 6 bases. The V and J ends lost 7 bases and 0 bases respectively, with 10 bases between them. Germline V gene lookup returns CDR1 SGHTA and CDR2 FQGNSA. The CDR3 length is 14 residues. The CDR3 loop reads CASILDSSNQPQHF. The CDR3 bases are TGTGCCAGCATCTTGGACAGTAGCAATCAGCCCCAGCATTTT. Drawing the rest from reference TRBV7-2 and TRBJ1-5, the complete variable domain is GAGVSQSPSNKVTEKGKDVELRCDPISGHTALYWYRQSLGQGLEFLIYFQGNSAPDKSGLPSDRFSAERTGGSVSTLTIQRTQQEDSAVYLCASILDSSNQPQHFGDGTRLSIL.

The V gene is TRBV28, the J gene TRBJ2-1, with 9 bases identical to TRBD2. Germline loops: CDR1 MDHEN, CDR2 SYDVKM. Trimming removed 2 bases from V and 7 bases from J; junction bases left unmatched: 3. The CDR3 is made up of 14 amino acids. DNA of the CDR3: TGTGCCAGCAGTTTACTAGCGGGGAGAAATGAGCAGTTCTTC. This encodes CASSLLAGRNEQFF.

There are many counts of this clonotype. This chain joins TRBV6-5 and TRBJ1-1, with 8 positions matching TRBD1. Germline V gene lookup returns CDR1 MNHEY and CDR2 SVGAGI. The CDR3 consists of 12 residues. Losses at the gene ends were 6 bases for V and 12 bases for J; bases not matched to a gene: 9. Written as DNA, the CDR3 is TGTGCCAGCAGCCCAGGGACAGGCACGTCTTTCTTT. It codes for CASSPGTGTSFF.

The J gene is TRBJ2-1, the V gene TRBV12-3 or TRBV12-4; D unclear. Trimming removed 7 bases at V and 7 bases at J, with 14 bases between. The CDR3 totals 13 residues. The CDR3 reads CASTWTARNEQFF. DNA for the CDR3: TGTGCCAGCACCTGGACCGCTAGGAATGAGCAGTTCTTC.

Many counts were recorded for this clonotype. The rearrangement uses TRBV12-3 or TRBV12-4 and TRBJ1-5; 7 bases fit TRBD1. V shed 7 bases, J shed 7 bases, and the junction held 7 bases outside the gene matches. The CDR3 length is 13 residues. CDR3 residues: CASTLGQSQPQHF. The CDR3 DNA is TGTGCCAGCACTCTGGGACAGTCGCAGCCCCAGCATTTT.

This clonotype was seen many times. This chain joins TRBV25-1 and TRBJ1-6, with 9 bases fitting TRBD1. Germline-derived CDR1 and CDR2 are MGHDK and SYGVNS. With V trimmed by 10 bases and J by 5 bases, 9 bases remained unmatched. The CDR3 has 15 amino acids. The CDR3 nucleotides are TGTGCCACCCGTTCCGGGACAGGGAATAATTCACCCCTCCACTTT. Protein sequence: CATRSGTGNNSPLHF.

This chain links TRBV24-1 with TRBJ2-5; possibly TRBD1 or TRBD2 for D (6 bases each). Germline values: CDR1 KGHDR, CDR2 SFDVKD. The CDR3 is made up of 15 amino acids. V was trimmed by 3 bases and J by 4 bases, leaving 14 bases between them. The CDR3 DNA sequence: TGTGCCACCAGTGATATCTGGCCGGGGGCAGAGACCCAGTACTTC. Protein product: CATSDIWPGAETQYF.

In this sample, this clonotype turned up a few times. DNA for the CDR3: TGTGCCAGCAGCTCCTTAGCGCCATTCACAGGGGTGGCTGAAGCTTTCTTT. Protein product: CASSSLAPFTGVAEAFF. The J gene is TRBJ1-1, the V gene TRBV7-6, with TRBD1 identical over 7 bases. This CDR3 has 17 residues. Germline CDR1 and CDR2: SGHVS and FNYEAQ. V was pared by 4 bases and J by 6 bases, with 17 bases of the junction left unmatched.

This clonotype has a count of ten or more. The J gene is TRBJ2-7, the V gene TRBV25-1; D is unclear. Germline V gives CDR1 MGHDK, CDR2 SYGVNS. The CDR3 consists of 14 residues. Trimming removed 2 bases at V and 3 bases at J, with 11 bases between. CDR3 in DNA: TGTGCCAGCAGTGAAGACGAGACGTACTACGAGCAGTACTTC. Translating gives CASSEDETYYEQYF.

DNA for the CDR3: TGTGCCAGCACCCCCGCCCGGGCGGGGGGGCGGGATGAGCAGTTCTTC. Translated, it gives CASTPARAGGRDEQFF. V is TRBV6-1 and J is TRBJ2-1; 9 bases are a match to TRBD2. The CDR3 extends over 16 amino acids. J lost 8 bases, V lost 7 bases, and 15 bases had no gene match. Germline V lookup: CDR1 MNHNS, CDR2 SASEGT.

CDR3 nucleotide sequence: TGTGCCAGCAGCCCCCGGGAGCGGCAAAACACCGGGGAGCTGTTTTTT. Amino acids: CASSPRERQNTGELFF. The chain uses TRBV7-8 and TRBJ2-2; weak D call: TRBD2 (6 bases). Germline lookup yields CDR1 SGHVS and CDR2 FQNEAQ. V dropped 5 bases and J dropped 2 bases, with 15 bases sitting between them. The CDR3 has 16 residues.

This clonotype was counted only a few times. The chain links TRBV6-5 to TRBJ2-3; possible D gene TRBD2, 6 bases. With 2 bases removed from V and 7 bases from J, the gap between germline ends came to 7 bases. Germline V gene data show CDR1 as MNHEY and CDR2 as SVGAGI. CDR3 size: 12 residues. The CDR3 DNA is TGTGCCAGCAGTTACCGGGGGAATACGCAGTATTTT. Translating gives CASSYRGNTQYF.

The CDR3 loop is CASSPGTSYGYTF. The CDR3, as DNA: TGTGCCAGCAGTCCAGGGACATCCTATGGCTACACCTTC. V is TRBV12-3 or TRBV12-4 and J is TRBJ1-2; tentatively, D is TRBD1 (6 bases). This CDR3 region has 13 residues. The V gene lost 5 bases and the J gene lost 4 bases, with 11 bases spanning the gap.

There are many counts of this clonotype. The chain has TRBV5-1 and TRBJ1-3, with D unresolved. Germline assignment: CDR1 SGHRS and CDR2 YFSETQ. Trimming cost V 0 bases and J 0 bases, with 7 bases left between them. The CDR3 length is 15 residues. CDR3 sequence: CASSLEGTSGNTIYF. CDR3 coding DNA: TGCGCCAGCAGCTTGGAAGGTACCTCTGGAAACACCATATATTTT.

This clonotype was seen at least ten times. The CDR3 loop is CASSSRTGPYNEQFF. The CDR3 bases are TGTGCCAGCAGTTCCCGGACAGGGCCTTACAATGAGCAGTTCTTC. The genes are TRBV6-5 and TRBJ2-1; 8 bases agree with TRBD1. The CDR3 length is 15 residues. Trimming at V came to 4 bases and at J to 4 bases, leaving 6 bases not matched to a gene. CDR1 MNHEY and CDR2 SVGAGI come from the germline V gene.

This clonotype has only a few counts. J is TRBJ2-3 and V is TRBV19; a weak D match, TRBD1 (6 bases). Germline CDR1 reads LNHDA; CDR2 reads SQIVND (reference sequence). This CDR3 region has 14 residues. Trimming removed 7 bases at V and 4 bases at J, with 15 bases between. CDR3 sequence: CASTSTGGADTQYF. DNA for the CDR3: TGTGCCAGTACCTCGACAGGAGGCGCAGATACGCAGTATTTT.

This chain connects TRBV28 to TRBJ1-1; D is ambiguous. Germline CDR1 is MDHEN and CDR2 is SYDVKM. This CDR3 has 15 amino acids. The V end lost 2 bases, the J end lost 4 bases, and 14 bases lay between the germline ends. In DNA, the CDR3 is TGTGCCAGCAGTTTAGTACCATCCCGGGGCACTGAAGCTTTCTTT. Residues: CASSLVPSRGTEAFF.